A single sample gave rise to the 17 T cell receptor beta chains below, sequenced in a study of blood T cell repertoires in COVID-19. The method was immunoSEQ multiplex PCR; TCRdb's version includes in-frame clones alone and lacks a portion of them. The table includes about 300,000 clones, approximately 88% detected once. Sample: PBMCs or T cells enriched from blood (not recorded which). Receptors originate from a woman aged 40 to 49 who had recovered from COVID-19.

The CDR3, as DNA: TGCGCCAGCAGCCAGCCGGGACAGGGGGTTCTTTATGGCTACACCTTC. It codes for CASSQPGQGVLYGYTF. The rearrangement joins TRBV4-1 to TRBJ1-2, with TRBD1 matching over 11 bases. The CDR3 has 16 amino acids. Per the germline V gene, CDR1 is MGHRA and CDR2 is YSYEKL. V lost 3 bases and J lost 5; bases outside the gene matches: 8.

The rearrangement links TRBV3-1 (or the pseudogene TRBV3-2) to TRBJ1-5; D is perhaps TRBD1 (6 bases). Trimming took 4 bases from V and 2 from J, leaving 9 bases between them. This CDR3 is built from 14 residues. Germline CDR1 LGHDT, CDR2 YNNKEL (reference sequence). CDR3 loop: CASSPGQRNQPQHF. The CDR3 bases are TGTGCCAGCAGCCCCGGACAGCGCAATCAGCCCCAGCATTTT.

This chain links TRBV29-1 with TRBJ1-1; possible D gene TRBD1, 5 bases. Germline CDR1 SQVTM, CDR2 ANQGSEA. The V gene lost 6 bases and the J gene lost 0 bases, with 14 bases spanning the gap. The length of the CDR3 is 14 residues. The CDR3: CSVLQGGVNTEAFF. The DNA for the CDR3 is TGCAGCGTACTCCAGGGAGGGGTGAACACTGAAGCTTTCTTT.

V usage is TRBV18 and J usage is TRBJ1-5; D remains ambiguous. Per the germline V gene, CDR1 is KGHSH and CDR2 is LQKENI. The length of the CDR3 is 17 residues. V lost 3 bases, J lost 1 base, and 16 bases lay in between. The CDR3 DNA reads as TGTGCCAGCTCACCGTCTCCTTGGGCCGAAAGCAATCAGCCCCAGCATTTT. This codes for CASSPSPWAESNQPQHF.

J is TRBJ2-3 and V is TRBV5-1; weak D call: TRBD1 (6 bases). Looked up from germline, CDR1 is SGHRS and CDR2 is YFSETQ. V shed 0 bases and J shed 0 bases, with 11 bases lying between them. The CDR3 has 16 residues. The DNA of the CDR3 is TGCGCCAGCAGCTTGGCCGGGACAAGAAGCACAGATACGCAGTATTTT. The encoded protein is CASSLAGTRSTDTQYF.

The chain has TRBV7-9 and TRBJ2-5; weak D call: TRBD2 (5 bases). The CDR3 is 14 amino acids. Germline values: CDR1 SEHNR, CDR2 FQNEAQ (reference sequence). V lost 5 bases and J lost 0, with 10 bases in between. The CDR3 reads CASSRGGYQETQYF. CDR3 in DNA: TGTGCCAGCAGCCGGGGTGGCTACCAAGAGACCCAGTACTTC.

The chain is built from TRBV9 and TRBJ2-1, with a tentative D call TRBD1 (5 bases). The ends were cut back, 0 bases at V and 9 bases at J, with 16 bases in the middle. The CDR3 sequence is 15 residues long. Germline V lookup: CDR1 SGDLS, CDR2 YYNGEE. The CDR3 nucleotides are TGTGCCAGCAGCGTAGAGACCAGCTCAAGGGGTGAGCAGTTCTTC. Its protein product is CASSVETSSRGEQFF.

The gene calls are TRBV7-3 and TRBJ2-2, with 8 bases that match TRBD1. The ends lost 1 base at V and 3 bases at J; junction bases unmatched: 7. CDR1 and CDR2 from the germline V gene are SGHTA and FQGTGA. This CDR3 region has 17 residues. The CDR3 sequence is CASSLSRQGADTGELFF. The CDR3 bases are TGTGCCAGCAGCTTAAGTCGGCAGGGGGCCGACACCGGGGAGCTGTTTTTT.

The chain recombines TRBV11-2 with TRBJ1-6; D perhaps matches TRBD1 (5 bases). The CDR3 spans 13 residues. From germline, CDR1 is SGHAT and CDR2 FQNNGV. Deletions cut 5 bases from V and 13 bases from J, with 15 bases between. CDR3 coding DNA: TGTGCCAGCAGCCCCTCACAAGGGGCTCCCCTCCACTTT. It translates to CASSPSQGAPLHF.

As concerns this clone: This sample includes further DNA sequences coding for the same CDR3. V usage is TRBV11-2 and J usage is TRBJ2-7; D gene ambiguous. CDR1 is SGHAT, CDR2 FQNNGV, per germline. Trimming cost V 1 base and J 0 bases, with 10 bases left between them. The CDR3 consists of 15 residues. CDR3: CASSLGLLNSYEQYF. The CDR3 nucleotides are TGTGCCAGCAGCTTAGGTCTCCTTAACTCCTACGAGCAGTACTTC.

The chain links TRBV5-5 to TRBJ1-5; 7 bases line up with TRBD1. From germline, CDR1 is SGHKS and CDR2 YYEKEE (reference sequence). CDR3 size: 14 residues. The J segment lost 5 bases and the V segment lost 0 bases, leaving 2 bases of the junction unmatched. In nucleotides, the CDR3 is TGTGCCAGCAGCTTGGCAGGGGGAGATCAGCCCCAGCATTTT. Encoded protein: CASSLAGGDQPQHF.

The V gene is TRBV5-1, the J gene TRBJ2-3; TRBD2 matches 10 bases. Per the germline V gene, CDR1 is SGHRS and CDR2 is YFSETQ. This CDR3 has 17 residues. With 1 base clipped from V and 4 bases from J, the junction kept 9 bases outside the gene matches. In DNA, the CDR3 is TGCGCCAGCAGCTTGCAATCTAGCGGGGGTTCTCCAGATACGCAGTATTTT. Protein sequence: CASSLQSSGGSPDTQYF. Together with reference TRBV5-1 and TRBJ2-3, the CDR3 gives the full variable domain: KAGVTQTPRYLIKTRGQQVTLSCSPISGHRSVSWYQQTPGQGLQFLFEYFSETQRNKGNFPGRFSGRQFSNSRSEMNVSTLELGDSALYLCASSLQSSGGSPDTQYFGPGTRLTVL.

This chain joins TRBV18 and TRBJ2-1, with 14 bases fitting TRBD2. This CDR3 region has 14 residues. Unmatched junction bases numbered 1, after V lost 3 bases and J lost 9 bases. Per germline, CDR1 KGHSH and CDR2 LQKENI. CDR3 sequence: CASSPTSGGAEQFF. The CDR3 DNA reads as TGTGCCAGCTCACCGACTAGCGGGGGGGCTGAGCAGTTCTTC.

This sequence joins TRBV2 and TRBJ1-2, with unresolved D. Germline CDR1 is SNHLY and CDR2 is FYNNEI. This CDR3 spans 14 amino acids. V was pared by 7 bases and J by 1 base, with 13 bases between. DNA of the CDR3: TGTGCCAGCATCATGGAGGTTCTTAACTATGGCTACACCTTC. It translates to CASIMEVLNYGYTF.

The J gene is TRBJ2-7, the V gene TRBV3-1 (or the pseudogene TRBV3-2); 11 bases are shared with TRBD2. The ends lost 2 bases at V and 5 bases at J; junction bases unmatched: 8. CDR1 is LGHDT, CDR2 YNNKEL, per germline (reference sequence). The CDR3 spans 16 residues. CDR3 nucleotide sequence: TGTGCCAGCAGCCAATCGCCCCCACTAGCGGGGGACGAGCAGTACTTC. Its translation: CASSQSPPLAGDEQYF.

This chain connects TRBV3-1 (or the pseudogene TRBV3-2) to TRBJ2-1, with TRBD2 matching 13 bases. Trimming at V came to 0 bases and at J to 6 bases, leaving 5 bases not matched to a gene. The germline V gene has CDR1 LGHDT and CDR2 YNNKEL (reference sequence). This CDR3 is built from 17 residues. The CDR3 is CASSQDPGTSGINEQFF. DNA for the CDR3: TGTGCCAGCAGCCAAGATCCCGGGACTAGCGGGATCAATGAGCAGTTCTTC.

Written as DNA, the CDR3 is TGCGCCAGCAGCCAATACACCGGAGGGAATAACTATGGCTACACCTTC. As protein: CASSQYTGGNNYGYTF. This chain links TRBV4-1 with TRBJ1-2; no firm D call. The CDR3 has 16 amino acids. CDR1 MGHRA and CDR2 YSYEKL come from the germline V gene. Trimming took off 2 bases at V and 1 base at J, with 14 bases between the two ends.